This TCR beta chain came from a study of vaccination and CD4 T cells after COVID-19. The study's findings and limits: Median numbers of SARS-CoV-2-reactive clonotypes increased from approximately 21 to 40 (not a significant change). Spike mono-reactive clones accounted for 304 of the 307 vaccine-specific clones found in convalescent patients.

An Oncomine TCR Beta short-read assay was used to sequence the DNA from cultured CD4+ T cells. TCRdb re-derived calls from the PCR reads in MiXCR, one entry per CDR3 protein. Here the sample spans thousands of distinct CDR3 sequences, approximately 40% being singletons. CDR1 and CDR2 from the germline V gene are SGHRS and YFSETQ. Trimming left V 4 bases short and J 5 bases short, with 12 bases between. This CDR3 is built from 13 residues. There are a few counts of this clonotype. Its target is not known. Regarding treatment: roughly ten-day PBMC culture with coronavirus spike peptide pools or control peptides (ViraFEST assay). Investigators obtained the unexposed donor's CD4+ T cells before the COVID-19 pandemic (2011-2018). Culture of a few million PBMCs per well took place with about 10 IU/ml IL-2 and about 10 ug/ml peptide pools.

This sequence originates from a human donor in good health. Material: CD4+ T cells from blood, cultured in vitro. This chain joins TRBV5-1 and TRBJ2-5; TRBD1 is a possible D gene (6 bases). DNA of the CDR3: TGCGCCAGCAGCCACAGGGTGGGGGAGACCCAGTACTTC. This sequence encodes CASSHRVGETQYF.